These T cell receptor beta chains were read from a single sample in a study of OX40 agonist ivuxolimab in advanced cancers. Method: immunoSEQ multiplex PCR; TCRdb's copy keeps in-frame clones and lacks some. Of roughly 68,000 clones listed, around 91% are singletons. The sequences come from CD4+ or CD8+ T cells sorted from blood, collected in a trial of the OX40 agonist ivuxolimab. All receptors come from an adult with an advanced solid tumor such as melanoma, head and neck, liver or kidney cancer. The conserved cysteine and the conserved F or W are not part of the CDR3 here. Fields, in order: D gene, CDR3 length, V gene, J gene, CDR3 protein. D genes are given only for firm matches.

NA	11	TRBV29-1	TRBJ2-5	SVVGPPEETQY
NA	12	TRBV6-1	TRBJ1-2	ASRTPRWGYGYT
NA	10	TRBV7-7	TRBJ1-1	ASSPFGVEAF
NA	12	TRBV13	TRBJ1-4	ASSLGAGNEKLF
NA	11	TRBV7-3	TRBJ1-1	ASSPQLGGEAF
TRBD1	11	TRBV27	TRBJ1-2	ASSWTGKVGYT
TRBD1	14	TRBV27	TRBJ2-7	ASSLHGTGSSYERY
NA	13	TRBV5-6	TRBJ1-1	ASSLVHRVNTEAF
NA	12	TRBV9	TRBJ2-3	ASSSGGAGDTQY
NA	12	TRBV5-6	TRBJ1-1	ASSFGFPVAEAF
NA	11	TRBV29-1	TRBJ1-2	SVETPALRGYT
NA	10	TRBV5-4	TRBJ2-7	ASSLGAYEQY
TRBD1	14	TRBV27	TRBJ2-1	ASSTPDRVAYNEQF
NA	12	TRBV5-4	TRBJ1-1	ASSFRGGSTEAF
TRBD1	13	TRBV19	TRBJ2-7	ASSIGQGISYEQY
NA	13	TRBV27	TRBJ2-1	ASTRRDTNYNEQF
NA	10	TRBV2	TRBJ2-3	ASSEVADTQY
NA	13	TRBV6-5	TRBJ2-7	ASSYGPGRSYEQY
NA	11	TRBV27	TRBJ1-1	ASSFSMNTEAF
NA	11	TRBV19	TRBJ1-5	ASRDSLNQPQH
NA	10	TRBV27	TRBJ2-1	ASSSWGDEQF
NA	20	TRBV7-5	TRBJ1-4	VMGPVPDYTQNFYGECEKLF
NA	12	TRBV7-8	TRBJ2-7	ASSKGQGFYEQY
NA	12	TRBV27	TRBJ1-2	ASSLSAGQSGYT
NA	10	TRBV29-1	TRBJ2-2	SVEEYTGELF
NA	14	TRBV27	TRBJ2-3	ASSFSGIGSTDTQY
TRBD2	12	TRBV9	TRBJ2-1	ASSVSGGLGKQF
TRBD2	14	TRBV5-6	TRBJ2-1	ASSFWTSGGQREQF
NA	11	TRBV27	TRBJ2-2	ASSLLGSGELF
NA	12	TRBV14	TRBJ1-1	ASSHGSLWTEAF
NA	11	TRBV30	TRBJ2-5	AWSAESGETQY
NA	12	TRBV28	TRBJ2-2	ASSMQGQGGELF
NA	13	TRBV5-4	TRBJ2-2	ASSPSRADTGELF
NA	11	TRBV13	TRBJ2-5	ASSLSVQETQY
TRBD1	9	TRBV6-5	TRBJ1-2	ASRTGDGYT
TRBD2	11	TRBV19	TRBJ2-3	ASGGSGTDTQY
NA	14	TRBV12-2	TRBJ2-5	ASRLALAGPQETQY
TRBD2	11	TRBV27	TRBJ2-1	ASSAGLVHEQF
TRBD1	13	TRBV27	TRBJ2-7	ASSALDRSSYEQY
NA	11	TRBV14	TRBJ1-6	ASSLLGDSPLH
NA	13	TRBV27	TRBJ2-7	ASSNRRVWKSEQY
NA	11	TRBV11-2	TRBJ1-1	ASSAVGDTEAF
TRBD1	11	TRBV27	TRBJ1-1	ASSFGQGAEAF
NA	13	TRBV28	TRBJ1-5	ASTTVQRSVQPQH
TRBD2	12	TRBV30	TRBJ2-1	AWSGLAGYNEQF
NA	15	TRBV27	TRBJ1-2	ASSLARARDANYGYT
NA	6	TRBV23-1	TRBJ2-3	ASSQGY
NA	13	TRBV4-1	TRBJ1-1	ASSPTEGESAEAF